This TCR beta chain derives from a study of blood T cell repertoires in COVID-19. For the study at large: PBMCs, B-cell-depleted T cells, or T cells were the source of the cDNA or gDNA that made up the material.

Assay used: immunoSEQ multiplex PCR; TCRdb lists only in-frame clones, some missing. The sample has roughly 250,000 clones, about nine tenths seen once. The specimen sequenced was peripheral blood. The origin of this receptor is a woman aged 40 to 55 with acute or convalescent COVID-19.

CDR3 bases: TGTGCCACCAGCGGTCGTAGGGGTGACAATGAGCAGTTCTTC. It translates to CATSGRRGDNEQFF. The V gene is TRBV15, the J gene TRBJ2-1; weak D call: TRBD1 (5 bases). This CDR3 contains 14 residues. V lost 5 bases to trimming and J lost 5 bases, with 13 bases between them. Germline CDR1 is LNHNV and CDR2 is YYDKDF (reference sequence).